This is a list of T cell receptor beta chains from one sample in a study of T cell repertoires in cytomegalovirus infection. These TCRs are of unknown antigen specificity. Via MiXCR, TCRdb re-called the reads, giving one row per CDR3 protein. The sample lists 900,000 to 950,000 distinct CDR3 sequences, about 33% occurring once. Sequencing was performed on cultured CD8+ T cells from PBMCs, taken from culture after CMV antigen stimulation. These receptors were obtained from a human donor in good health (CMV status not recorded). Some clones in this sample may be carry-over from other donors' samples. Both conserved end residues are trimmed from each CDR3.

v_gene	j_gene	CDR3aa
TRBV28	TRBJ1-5	ASSSHYRGRNQPQH
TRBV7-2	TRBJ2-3	ASGSSGALDTQY
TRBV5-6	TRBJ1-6	ASSKDGAPLH
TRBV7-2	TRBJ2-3	ASSFTRTSPSTDTQY
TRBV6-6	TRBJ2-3	ASSYSSSGEDTQY
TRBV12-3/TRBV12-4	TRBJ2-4	ASSIKGQGDIQY
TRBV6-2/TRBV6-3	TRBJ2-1	ASSYRGAGVNEQF
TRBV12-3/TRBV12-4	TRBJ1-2	ASSQAGTEIYGYT
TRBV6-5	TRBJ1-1	ASSYGGRQMAF
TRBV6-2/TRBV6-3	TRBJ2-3	ASSYRTRPTDTQY
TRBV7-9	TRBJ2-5	ASSSTSGGARETQY
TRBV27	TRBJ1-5	ASRGGVDQPQH
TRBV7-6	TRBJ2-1	ASSLGTSGEFYNEQF
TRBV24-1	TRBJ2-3	ATSDRTGLTDTQY
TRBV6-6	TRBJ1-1	ASRQGYTEAF
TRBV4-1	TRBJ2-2	ASSRPPNTGELF
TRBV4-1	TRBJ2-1	ASSQEWQRTYNEQF
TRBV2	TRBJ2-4	ASKFGGGGNIQY
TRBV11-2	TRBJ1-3	ASSLVTPGNTIY
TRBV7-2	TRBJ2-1	ASSLGHSYIPNEQF